These 16 T cell receptor beta chains were sequenced from one sample in a study of T cell clonality in common variable immunodeficiency. TCRdb's table, derived via immunoSEQ multiplex PCR, lists solely in-frame clones and lacks some. In total the sample includes about 43,000 clones, none of them seen once. Sequencing used peripheral blood mononuclear cells. The source is a person aged 18 to 75 in good health.

At least ten counts were recorded for this clone. Sequence at one end of the junction differs from germline and may be a read error. The missing CDR3 end, 3 residues past where the read stops, is filled in from the germline J gene. J is TRBJ2-3 and V is TRBV4-2; TRBD1 is a possible D gene (6 bases). The V gene's germline CDR1 is LGHNA and CDR2 YNFKEQ. The CDR3 runs 16 residues. Incomplete CDR3 DNA: TGCGCCAGCAGCCCCAAGGGTGGACAGTCCACAGATACG. It specifies CASSPKGGQSTDT. The entire CDR3 protein is CASSPKGGQSTDTQYF.

This clone was counted a few times. CDR3 DNA (partial): TGTGCCAGCAGTGAAGCCAGCAGGGTGGCGGGGGAG. The encoded protein is CASSEASRVAGE. The whole CDR3 is CASSEASRVAGELFF. The rearrangement uses TRBV6-1 and TRBJ2-2; D possibly corresponds to TRBD1 (5 bases). The read halts 3 residues ahead of the CDR3 end, with the missing end drawn from the germline J gene. The germline V and J ends were trimmed by 0 bases and 8 bases, with 13 bases remaining between them. CDR3 length: 15 amino acids. The germline gives CDR1 MNHNS, CDR2 SASEGT.

This clone was seen repeatedly, ten times or more. The read ends 3 residues shy of where the CDR3 ends; the end is completed using the germline J gene. V is TRBV6-2 or TRBV6-3 and J is TRBJ2-7; 10 bases map to TRBD2. V was clipped by 4 bases and J by 6 bases; unmatched bases: 9. The CDR3 consists of 15 residues. Germline V lookup: CDR1 MNHEY, CDR2 SVGEGT. Partial CDR3 DNA: TGTGCCAGCAGTTCCAGCGGGGGGGCCACGGGCGAG. It encodes CASSSSGGATGE. The entire CDR3 protein reads CASSSSGGATGEQYF.

Points on this clone: The read ends 3 residues before the CDR3 terminus; that terminus is restored from the germline J gene. This sequence joins TRBV6-1 and TRBJ2-2; TRBD1 matches 9 bases. CDR1 MNHNS and CDR2 SASEGT come from the germline V gene. This CDR3 has 15 amino acids. CDR3 bases read: TGTGCCAGCAGTGCAAGGGACAGGGTTAGTTCACCG. This encodes CASSARDRVSSP. The whole CDR3 is CASSARDRVSSPLFF.

Many counts were recorded for this clone. The read finishes 3 residues shy of the CDR3 end, and the germline J gene is used to complete it. The chain employs TRBV5-1 and TRBJ2-7, with TRBD2 matching 9 bases. The germline CDR1 and CDR2 sequences are SGHRS and YFSETQ. The CDR3 covers 19 residues. V lost 0 bases to trimming and J lost 2 bases; unmatched junction nucleotides: 15. The sequenced part of the CDR3 DNA is TGCGCCAGCAGCTTGGGCGCTAGCGGGGCCCCCGGTTGGGCCTACGAG. Protein product: CASSLGASGAPGWAYE. Given in full, the CDR3 is CASSLGASGAPGWAYEQYF.

This clone appeared many times. The CDR3 end is not reached by the read, which stops 3 residues before it; the germline J gene fills it in. The chain links TRBV18 to TRBJ1-4; 9 nucleotides match TRBD1. CDR3 length: 14 residues. V gave up 7 bases and J gave up 5 bases; unmatched junction bases: 5. Germline values: CDR1 KGHSH, CDR2 LQKENI. This CDR3 is CASCRDRANEKLFF. The CDR3 bases that were read are TGTGCCAGCTGCCGGGACAGGGCAAATGAAAAA.

Ten or more counts support this clone. The read ends 3 residues early relative to the CDR3; the germline J gene fills the gap. The rearrangement links TRBV2 to TRBJ1-5, with no clear D. The length of the CDR3 is 14 residues. With 1 base removed from V and 7 bases from J, the gap between germline ends came to 11 bases. Germline CDR1 is SNHLY and CDR2 is FYNNEI. The CDR3 loop is CASSEEAGGQPQHF. The DNA read from the CDR3 is TGTGCCAGCAGTGAAGAGGCAGGAGGGCAGCCC.

In this sample, this clone turned up many times. Read sequence stops 3 residues before the CDR3 end, and the germline J gene provides the missing end. The rearrangement uses TRBV19 and TRBJ1-5, with 9 bases fitting TRBD1. CDR3 length: 14 amino acids. Germline V gives CDR1 LNHDA, CDR2 SQIVND (reference sequence). The junction had 3 bases not matched to a gene; V was cut back by 3 bases and J by 6 bases. The CDR3 region is CASSINRGPQPQHF. The part of the CDR3 DNA that was read is TGTGCCAGTAGTATTAACAGGGGGCCTCAGCCC.

This clone was observed many times. Sequence at one end of the junction differs from germline and may be a read error. The CDR3 extends 3 residues past the end of the read, so its final part is completed from the germline J gene. The chain employs TRBV4-2 and TRBJ2-3; tentative D call: TRBD2 (5 bases). The CDR3 is 15 residues long. Germline V gene lookup returns CDR1 LGHNA and CDR2 YNFKEQ. The CDR3 DNA, read in part, is TGCGCCAGCAGCCAAGATCAAGCGGGCACAGATACG. Protein product: CASSQDQAGTDT. The full CDR3 protein reads CASSQDQAGTDTQYF.

Many counts were recorded for this clone. The CDR3 DNA, read in part, is TGTGCCAGTAGTATGGGAACAGGGGACGAG. Amino acids: CASSMGTGDE. The CDR3 as a whole reads CASSMGTGDEQYF. This chain joins TRBV19 and TRBJ2-7; 7 bases match TRBD1. The read ends 3 residues early relative to the CDR3; the germline J gene fills the gap. Germline loops: CDR1 LNHDA, CDR2 SQIVND (reference sequence). Trimming removed 3 bases from V and 5 bases from J; junction bases left unmatched: 4. The CDR3 runs to 13 residues. The complete variable domain, with remaining parts taken from reference TRBV19 and TRBJ2-7, reads DGGITQSPKYLFRKEGQNVTLSCEQNLNHDAMYWYRQDPGQGLRLIYYSQIVNDFQKGDIAEGYSVSREKKESFPLTVTSAQKNPTAFYLCASSMGTGDEQYFGPGTRLTVT.

This clone was detected many times. The read is 3 residues too short to cover the CDR3 end, so that end is filled in from the germline J gene. The chain uses TRBV11-2 and TRBJ2-7; 7 nucleotides line up with TRBD1. Germline CDR1 SGHAT, CDR2 FQNNGV. The CDR3 sequence is 15 residues long. V lost 3 bases and J lost 3; bases outside the gene matches: 8. The sequenced CDR3 bases are TGTGCCAGCAGCTTTGAGACAGGGCGCATCTACGAG. Translation gives CASSFETGRIYE. The whole CDR3 is CASSFETGRIYEQYF.

This clone was detected ten times or more. The sequenced CDR3 bases are TGTGCCAGCAGCTTAGGGGGGAGCGGGAGGCATGAG. This sequence encodes CASSLGGSGRHE. The CDR3 in full is CASSLGGSGRHEQFF. V is TRBV7-6 and J is TRBJ2-1, with 9 bases identical to TRBD2. The missing CDR3 end, 3 residues past where the read stops, is filled in from the germline J gene. This CDR3 contains 15 residues. The V segment lost 1 base and the J segment 8 bases; nucleotides outside the gene matches: 6. Germline CDR1 SGHVS, CDR2 FNYEAQ.

This clone was counted between two and nine times. A much larger clone sits a single nucleotide away, making a read error possible. The read comes to an end 3 residues before the CDR3 does, leaving the germline J gene to fill in the end. J is TRBJ2-2 and V is TRBV7-8; no firm D call. This CDR3 spans 11 amino acids. Germline V lookup: CDR1 SGHVS, CDR2 FQNEAQ. The DNA read from the CDR3 is TGTGCCAGCAGCTCGGGTGAAAAG. Protein: CASSSGEK. Given in full, the CDR3 is CASSSGEKLFF.

This clone has at least ten counts. The CDR3 end is not reached by the read, which stops 3 residues before it; the germline J gene fills it in. The chain uses TRBV6-2 or TRBV6-3 and TRBJ2-1, with D possibly being TRBD1 (6 bases). Trimming took 10 bases from V and 5 from J, leaving 15 bases between them. The CDR3 is 13 residues long. Germline loops: CDR1 MNHEY, CDR2 SVGEGT. The part of the CDR3 DNA that was read is TGTGCCACCTCGACAGGACCAGACAATGAG. This translates into CATSTGPDNE. The CDR3 as a whole reads CATSTGPDNEQFF.

This clone was found many times. The CDR3 is cut off 3 residues early in the read; its end comes from the germline J gene. V gene TRBV10-3 combines with J gene TRBJ1-1, with 7 bases identical to TRBD1. There are 13 residues in the CDR3. Germline V gives CDR1 ENHRY, CDR2 SYGVKD. The CDR3 here is CAISESMRGRAFF. The CDR3 bases that were read are TGTGCCATCAGTGAGTCTATGAGGGGGCGG.

In this sample, this clone turned up many times. The read terminates 3 residues before the CDR3 end, so the remaining end is supplied by the germline J gene. The chain is built from TRBV27 and TRBJ1-1; D is undetermined. The germline CDR1 and CDR2 sequences are MNHEY and SMNVEV (reference sequence). The length of the CDR3 is 13 residues. V was trimmed by 3 bases and J by 4 bases, leaving 9 bases between them. Partial CDR3 DNA: TGTGCCAGCAGTTTCAGGCCCGGCACTGAA. Translated: CASSFRPGTE. The CDR3, in full, reads CASSFRPGTEAFF.